The sequence of this TCR beta chain was determined in a study of cytomegalovirus exposure and HLA in healthy donors. This CDR3 comprises 15 residues. Germline V lookup: CDR1 MNHEY, CDR2 SMNVEV (reference sequence). V lost 3 bases to trimming and J lost 4 bases; unmatched junction nucleotides: 6. Assay used: immunoSEQ multiplex PCR; TCRdb lists only in-frame clones, some missing. The sample yields 200,000 to 300,000 clones, 80% to 95% seen once. This receptor was taken from a woman between 25 and 40 years old in good health and CMV-seronegative. The chain uses TRBV27 and TRBJ1-5; 7 positions match TRBD1. Input material: PBMCs. This CDR3 reads CASSFRGGLNQPQHF. The CDR3 coding sequence is TGTGCCAGCAGTTTCAGGGGGGGTTTAAATCAGCCCCAGCATTTT.